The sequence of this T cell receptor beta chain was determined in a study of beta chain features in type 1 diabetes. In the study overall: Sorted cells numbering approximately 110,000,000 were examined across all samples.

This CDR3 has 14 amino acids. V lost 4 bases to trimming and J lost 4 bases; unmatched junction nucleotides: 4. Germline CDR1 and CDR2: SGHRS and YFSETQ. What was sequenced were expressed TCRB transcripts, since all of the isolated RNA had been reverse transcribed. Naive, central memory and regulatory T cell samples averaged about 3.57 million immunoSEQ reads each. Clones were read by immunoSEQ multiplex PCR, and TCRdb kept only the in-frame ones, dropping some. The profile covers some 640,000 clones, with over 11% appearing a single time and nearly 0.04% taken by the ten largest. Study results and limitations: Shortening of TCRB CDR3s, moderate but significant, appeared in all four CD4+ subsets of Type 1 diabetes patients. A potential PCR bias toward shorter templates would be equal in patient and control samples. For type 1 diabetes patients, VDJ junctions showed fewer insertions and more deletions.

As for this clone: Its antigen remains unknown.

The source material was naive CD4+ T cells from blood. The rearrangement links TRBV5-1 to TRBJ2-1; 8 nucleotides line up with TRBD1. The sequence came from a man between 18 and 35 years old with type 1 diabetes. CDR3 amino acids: CASSLRQGYNEQFF. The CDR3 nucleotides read TGCGCCAGCAGCCTCCGACAGGGGTACAATGAGCAGTTCTTC.